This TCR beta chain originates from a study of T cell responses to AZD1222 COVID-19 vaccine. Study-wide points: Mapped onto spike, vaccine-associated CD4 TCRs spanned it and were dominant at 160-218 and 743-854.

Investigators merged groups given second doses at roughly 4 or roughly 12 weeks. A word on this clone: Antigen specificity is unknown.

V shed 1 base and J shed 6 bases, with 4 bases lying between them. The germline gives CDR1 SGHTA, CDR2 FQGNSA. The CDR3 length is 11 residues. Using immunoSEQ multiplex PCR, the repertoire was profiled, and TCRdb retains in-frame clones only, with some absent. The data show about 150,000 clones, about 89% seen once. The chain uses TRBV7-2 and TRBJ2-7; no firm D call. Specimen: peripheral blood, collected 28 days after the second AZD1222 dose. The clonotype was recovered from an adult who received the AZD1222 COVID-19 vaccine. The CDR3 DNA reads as TGTGCCAGCAGCTTAGGGCTCGAGCAGTACTTC. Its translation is CASSLGLEQYF.